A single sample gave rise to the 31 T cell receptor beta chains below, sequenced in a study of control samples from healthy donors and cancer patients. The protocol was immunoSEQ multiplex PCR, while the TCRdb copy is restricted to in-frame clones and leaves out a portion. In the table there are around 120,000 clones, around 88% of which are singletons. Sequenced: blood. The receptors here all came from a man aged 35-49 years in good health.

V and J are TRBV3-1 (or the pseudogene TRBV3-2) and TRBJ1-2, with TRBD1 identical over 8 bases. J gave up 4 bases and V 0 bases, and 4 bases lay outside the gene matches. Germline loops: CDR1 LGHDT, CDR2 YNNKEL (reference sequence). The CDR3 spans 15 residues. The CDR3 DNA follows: TGTGCCAGCAGCCAAGATACAGGACAGGGCTATGGCTACACCTTC. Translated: CASSQDTGQGYGYTF.

The CDR3 DNA sequence: TGTGCCAGCAGCTTAGCACTGGGACCGAGATCTGGGGCCAACGTCCTGACTTTC. This encodes CASSLALGPRSGANVLTF. The chain carries TRBV7-9 and TRBJ2-6; D may match TRBD1 or TRBD2 (5 bases each). Germline CDR1 is SEHNR and CDR2 is FQNEAQ (reference sequence). V dropped 0 bases and J dropped 1 base, with 13 bases sitting between them. The CDR3 loop spans 18 amino acids.

CDR3 protein: CASSGRGAGNTEAFF. The CDR3 DNA reads as TGTGCCAGCAGCGGGAGGGGGGCGGGGAACACTGAAGCTTTCTTT. This chain joins TRBV5-6 and TRBJ1-1; possibly TRBD1 for D (6 bases). V was pared by 4 bases and J by 1 base, with 14 bases between. Germline CDR1 and CDR2: SGHDT and YYEEEE. The CDR3 spans 15 residues.

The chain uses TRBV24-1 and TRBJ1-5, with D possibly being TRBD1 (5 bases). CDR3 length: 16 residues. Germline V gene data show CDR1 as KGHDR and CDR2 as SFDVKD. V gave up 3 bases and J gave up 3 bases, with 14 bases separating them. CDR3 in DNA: TGTGCCACCAGTGATCCACGACGGGGCTCCAATCAGCCCCAGCATTTT. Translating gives CATSDPRRGSNQPQHF.

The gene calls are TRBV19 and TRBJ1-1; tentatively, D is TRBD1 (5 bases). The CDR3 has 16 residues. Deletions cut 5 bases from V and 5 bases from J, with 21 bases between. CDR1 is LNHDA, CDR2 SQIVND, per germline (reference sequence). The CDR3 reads CASSPSPGTARTEAFF. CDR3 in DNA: TGTGCCAGTAGTCCTAGCCCCGGGACGGCCAGGACTGAAGCTTTCTTT.

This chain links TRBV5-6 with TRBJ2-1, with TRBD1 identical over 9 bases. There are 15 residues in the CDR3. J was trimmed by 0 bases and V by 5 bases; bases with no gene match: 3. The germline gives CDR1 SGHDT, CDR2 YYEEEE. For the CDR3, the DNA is TGTGCCAGCAGGCAGACAGGGGGCTCCTACAATGAGCAGTTCTTC. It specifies CASRQTGGSYNEQFF. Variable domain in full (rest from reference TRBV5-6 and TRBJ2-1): DAGVTQSPTHLIKTRGQQVTLRCSPKSGHDTVSWYQQALGQGPQFIFQYYEEEERQRGNFPDRFSGHQFPNYSSELNVNALLLGDSALYLCASRQTGGSYNEQFFGPGTRLTVL.

In DNA, the CDR3 is TGTGCCAGCAGGGGCACGAACACCGGGGAGCTGTTTTTT. This gives the protein CASRGTNTGELFF. The chain recombines TRBV28 with TRBJ2-2; D gene ambiguous. The length of the CDR3 is 13 residues. Germline V gives CDR1 MDHEN, CDR2 SYDVKM. The germline V and J ends were trimmed by 6 bases and 0 bases, with 5 bases remaining between them.

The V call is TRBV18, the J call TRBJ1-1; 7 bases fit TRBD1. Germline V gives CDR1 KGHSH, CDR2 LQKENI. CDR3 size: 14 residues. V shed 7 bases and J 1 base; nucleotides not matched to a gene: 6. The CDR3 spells CASCPGQQNTEAFF. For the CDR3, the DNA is TGTGCCAGCTGTCCGGGACAGCAGAACACTGAAGCTTTCTTT. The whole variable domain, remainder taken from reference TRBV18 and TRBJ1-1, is NAGVMQNPRHLVRRRGQEARLRCSPMKGHSHVYWYRQLPEEGLKFMVYLQKENIIDESGMPKERFSAEFPKEGPSILRIQQVVRGDSAAYFCASCPGQQNTEAFFGQGTRLTVV.

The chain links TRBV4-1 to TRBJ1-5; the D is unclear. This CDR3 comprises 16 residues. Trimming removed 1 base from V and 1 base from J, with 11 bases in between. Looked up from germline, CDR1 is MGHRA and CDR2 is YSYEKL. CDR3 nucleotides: TGCGCCAGCAGCCAAGGAACAATCAGGAGCAATCAGCCCCAGCATTTT. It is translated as CASSQGTIRSNQPQHF.

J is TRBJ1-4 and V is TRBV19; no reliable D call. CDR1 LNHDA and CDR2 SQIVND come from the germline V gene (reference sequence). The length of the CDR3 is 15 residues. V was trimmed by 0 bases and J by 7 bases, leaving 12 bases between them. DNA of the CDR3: TGTGCCAGTAGTATAGATTCTGGCTCGGGTGAAAAACTGTTTTTT. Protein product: CASSIDSGSGEKLFF.

CDR3 residues: CASSQVVDNEQFF. CDR3 DNA sequence: TGTGCCAGCAGCCAAGTTGTAGACAATGAGCAGTTCTTC. The gene calls are TRBV14 and TRBJ2-1; D not resolved. Germline lookup yields CDR1 SGHDN and CDR2 FVKESK. The ends were cut back, 1 base at V and 5 bases at J, with 6 bases in the middle. This CDR3 is 13 amino acids long. Drawing the rest from reference TRBV14 and TRBJ2-1, the complete variable domain is EAGVTQFPSHSVIEKGQTVTLRCDPISGHDNLYWYRRVMGKEIKFLLHFVKESKQDESGMPNNRFLAERTGGTYSTLKVQPAELEDSGVYFCASSQVVDNEQFFGPGTRLTVL.

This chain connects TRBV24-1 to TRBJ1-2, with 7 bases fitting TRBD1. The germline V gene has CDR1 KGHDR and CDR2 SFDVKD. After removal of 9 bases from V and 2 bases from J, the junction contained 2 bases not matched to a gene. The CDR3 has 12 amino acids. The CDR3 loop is CATLDRNYGYTF. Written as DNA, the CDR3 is TGTGCCACCTTGGACAGGAACTATGGCTACACCTTC.

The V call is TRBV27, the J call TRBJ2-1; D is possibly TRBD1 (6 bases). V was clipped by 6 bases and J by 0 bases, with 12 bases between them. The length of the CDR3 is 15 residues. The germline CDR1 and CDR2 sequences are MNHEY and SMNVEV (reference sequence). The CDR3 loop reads CASRLQGLSYNEQFF. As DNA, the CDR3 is TGTGCCAGCAGATTACAGGGCCTCTCCTACAATGAGCAGTTCTTC.

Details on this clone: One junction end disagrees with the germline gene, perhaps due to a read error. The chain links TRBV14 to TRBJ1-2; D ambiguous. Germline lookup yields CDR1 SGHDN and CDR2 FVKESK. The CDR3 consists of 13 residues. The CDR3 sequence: CASSPEDRYSYTF. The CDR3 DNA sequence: TGTGCCAGCAGTCCAGAGGACCGCTATAGCTACACCTTC.

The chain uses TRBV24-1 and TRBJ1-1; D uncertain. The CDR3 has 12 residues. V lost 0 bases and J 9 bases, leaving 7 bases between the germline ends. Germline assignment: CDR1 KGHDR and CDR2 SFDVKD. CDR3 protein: CATSDLSHKAFF. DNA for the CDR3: TGTGCCACCAGTGATTTGTCGCATAAAGCTTTCTTT.

As DNA, the CDR3 is TGTGCCAGCAGGTGGGACAGACCCAGGGAAGGGGACTACGAGCAGTACTTC. Its translation is CASRWDRPREGDYEQYF. V gene TRBV14 combines with J gene TRBJ2-7, with 7 bases matching TRBD1. The CDR3 covers 17 residues. Per germline, CDR1 SGHDN and CDR2 FVKESK. J was trimmed by 3 bases and V by 6 bases; bases with no gene match: 17. Together with reference TRBV14 and TRBJ2-7, the CDR3 gives the full variable domain: EAGVTQFPSHSVIEKGQTVTLRCDPISGHDNLYWYRRVMGKEIKFLLHFVKESKQDESGMPNNRFLAERTGGTYSTLKVQPAELEDSGVYFCASRWDRPREGDYEQYFGPGTRLTVT.

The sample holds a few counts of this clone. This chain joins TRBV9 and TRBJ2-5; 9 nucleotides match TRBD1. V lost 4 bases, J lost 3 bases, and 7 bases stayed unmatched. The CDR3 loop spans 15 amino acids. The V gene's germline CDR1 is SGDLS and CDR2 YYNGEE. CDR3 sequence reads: CASSQSGTGKETQYF. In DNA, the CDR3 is TGTGCCAGCAGCCAATCCGGGACAGGGAAAGAGACCCAGTACTTC.

The CDR3 bases are TGTGCCAGCAGTATGGCAGGGCTAACATCGCAGTACTTC. As protein: CASSMAGLTSQYF. This rearrangement joins TRBV25-1 to TRBJ2-7; D is possibly TRBD1 (5 bases). With 5 bases removed from V and 9 bases from J, the gap between germline ends came to 17 bases. Germline loops: CDR1 MGHDK, CDR2 SYGVNS. The CDR3 is 13 residues long.

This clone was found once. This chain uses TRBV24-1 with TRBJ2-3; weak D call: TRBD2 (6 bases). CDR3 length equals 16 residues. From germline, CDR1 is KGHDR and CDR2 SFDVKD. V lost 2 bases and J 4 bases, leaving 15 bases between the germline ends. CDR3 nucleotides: TGTGCCACCAGTGATTCTGGGACTTTCCCCCCAGATACGCAGTATTTT. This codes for CATSDSGTFPPDTQYF.

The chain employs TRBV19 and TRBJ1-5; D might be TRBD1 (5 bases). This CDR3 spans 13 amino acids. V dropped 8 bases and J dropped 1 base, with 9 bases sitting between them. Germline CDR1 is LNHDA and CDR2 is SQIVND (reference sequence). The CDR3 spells CASGARSNQPQHF. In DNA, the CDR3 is TGTGCCAGTGGGGCGCGGAGCAATCAGCCCCAGCATTTT.

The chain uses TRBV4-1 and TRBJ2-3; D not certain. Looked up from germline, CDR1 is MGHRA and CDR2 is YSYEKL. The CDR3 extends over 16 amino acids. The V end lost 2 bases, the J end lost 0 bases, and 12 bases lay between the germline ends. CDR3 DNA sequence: TGCGCCAGCAGCCAATTCTCGATACAGAGCACAGATACGCAGTATTTT. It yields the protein CASSQFSIQSTDTQYF.

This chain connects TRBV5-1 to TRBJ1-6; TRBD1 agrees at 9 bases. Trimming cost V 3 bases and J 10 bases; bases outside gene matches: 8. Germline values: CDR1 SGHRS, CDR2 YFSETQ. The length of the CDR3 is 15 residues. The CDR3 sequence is CASSSAGTGNSPLHF. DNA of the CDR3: TGCGCCAGCAGCTCAGCCGGGACAGGGAACTCACCCCTCCACTTT. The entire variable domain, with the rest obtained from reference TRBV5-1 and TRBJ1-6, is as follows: KAGVTQTPRYLIKTRGQQVTLSCSPISGHRSVSWYQQTPGQGLQFLFEYFSETQRNKGNFPGRFSGRQFSNSRSEMNVSTLELGDSALYLCASSSAGTGNSPLHFGNGTRLTVT.

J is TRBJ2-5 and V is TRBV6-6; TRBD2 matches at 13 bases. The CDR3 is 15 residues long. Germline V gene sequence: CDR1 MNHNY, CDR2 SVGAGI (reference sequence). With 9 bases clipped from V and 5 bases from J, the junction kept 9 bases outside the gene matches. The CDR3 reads CARLMTSGGLETQYF. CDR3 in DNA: TGTGCCAGGCTCATGACTAGCGGGGGGTTGGAGACCCAGTACTTC.

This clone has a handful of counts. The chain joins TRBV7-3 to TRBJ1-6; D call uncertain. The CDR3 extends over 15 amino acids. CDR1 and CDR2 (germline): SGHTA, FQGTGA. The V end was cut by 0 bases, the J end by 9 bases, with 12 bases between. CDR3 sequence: CASSLTGPGISPLHF. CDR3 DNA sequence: TGTGCCAGCAGCTTAACAGGGCCAGGCATTTCACCCCTCCACTTT.

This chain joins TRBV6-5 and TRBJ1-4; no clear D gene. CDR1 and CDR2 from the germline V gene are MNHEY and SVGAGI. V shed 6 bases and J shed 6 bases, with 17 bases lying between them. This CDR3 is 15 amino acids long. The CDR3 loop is CASRPRQPVDEKLFF. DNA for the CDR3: TGTGCCAGCAGACCGAGGCAGCCGGTTGATGAAAAACTGTTTTTT.

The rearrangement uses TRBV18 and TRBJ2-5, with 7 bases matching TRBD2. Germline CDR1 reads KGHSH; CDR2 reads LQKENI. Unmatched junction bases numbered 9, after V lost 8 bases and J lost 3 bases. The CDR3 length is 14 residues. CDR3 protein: CASQASGIKETQYF. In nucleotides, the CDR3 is TGTGCCAGCCAGGCCAGCGGGATAAAAGAGACCCAGTACTTC.

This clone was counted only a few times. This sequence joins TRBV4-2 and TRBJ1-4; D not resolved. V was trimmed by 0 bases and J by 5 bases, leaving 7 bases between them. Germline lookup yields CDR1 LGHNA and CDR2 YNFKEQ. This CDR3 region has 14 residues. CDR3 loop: CASSQENLNEKLFF. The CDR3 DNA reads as TGTGCCAGCAGCCAAGAAAACTTGAATGAAAAACTGTTTTTT.

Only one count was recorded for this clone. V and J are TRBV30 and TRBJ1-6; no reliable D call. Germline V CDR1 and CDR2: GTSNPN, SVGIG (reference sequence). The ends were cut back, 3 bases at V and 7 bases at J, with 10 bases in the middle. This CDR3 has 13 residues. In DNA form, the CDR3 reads TGTGCCTGGAGCGAAATCAGAAATTCACCCCTCCACTTT. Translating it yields CAWSEIRNSPLHF.

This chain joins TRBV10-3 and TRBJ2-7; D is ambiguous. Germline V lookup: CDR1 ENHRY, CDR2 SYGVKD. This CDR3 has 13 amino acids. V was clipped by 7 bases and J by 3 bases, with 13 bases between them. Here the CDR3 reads CAIKGPPLYEQYF. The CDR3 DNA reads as TGTGCCATCAAAGGTCCACCGCTCTACGAGCAGTACTTC.

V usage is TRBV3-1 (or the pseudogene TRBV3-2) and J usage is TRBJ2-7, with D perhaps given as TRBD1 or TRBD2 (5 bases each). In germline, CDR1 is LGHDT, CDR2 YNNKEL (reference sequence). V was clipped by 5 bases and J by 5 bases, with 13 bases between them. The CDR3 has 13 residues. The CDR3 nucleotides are TGTGCCAGCAGCGAACGGAGAGGGGACGAGCAGTACTTC. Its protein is CASSERRGDEQYF.

This chain's CDR3 is CASSLGLVNYGYTF. The CDR3 coding sequence is TGCGCCAGCAGCTTGGGACTGGTTAACTATGGCTACACCTTC. V is TRBV5-1 and J is TRBJ1-2; D gene unclear. The V gene lost 0 bases and the J gene lost 1 base, with 7 bases spanning the gap. The CDR3 loop spans 14 amino acids. Germline V gene lookup returns CDR1 SGHRS and CDR2 YFSETQ. Filled out from reference TRBV5-1 and TRBJ1-2, the complete variable domain reads KAGVTQTPRYLIKTRGQQVTLSCSPISGHRSVSWYQQTPGQGLQFLFEYFSETQRNKGNFPGRFSGRQFSNSRSEMNVSTLELGDSALYLCASSLGLVNYGYTFGSGTRLTVV.